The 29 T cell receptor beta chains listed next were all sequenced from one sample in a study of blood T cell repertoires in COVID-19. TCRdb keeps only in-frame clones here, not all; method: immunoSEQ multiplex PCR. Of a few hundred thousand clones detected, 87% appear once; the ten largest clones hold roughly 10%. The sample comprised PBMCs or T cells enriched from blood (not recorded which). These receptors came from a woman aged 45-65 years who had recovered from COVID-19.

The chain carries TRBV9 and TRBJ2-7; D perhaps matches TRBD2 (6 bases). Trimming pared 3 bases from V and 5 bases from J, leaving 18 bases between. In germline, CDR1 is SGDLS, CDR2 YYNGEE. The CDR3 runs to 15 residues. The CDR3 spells CASSAGGVGVDEQYF. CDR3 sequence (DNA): TGTGCCAGCAGCGCCGGGGGTGTTGGTGTGGACGAGCAGTACTTC.

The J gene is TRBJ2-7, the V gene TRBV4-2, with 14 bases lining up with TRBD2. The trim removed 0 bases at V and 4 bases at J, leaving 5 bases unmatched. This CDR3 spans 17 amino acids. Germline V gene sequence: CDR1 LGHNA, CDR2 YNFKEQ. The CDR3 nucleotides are TGTGCCAGCAGCCAAGAAGGGGGACTAGCGGGGGCGTACGAGCAGTACTTC. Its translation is CASSQEGGLAGAYEQYF.

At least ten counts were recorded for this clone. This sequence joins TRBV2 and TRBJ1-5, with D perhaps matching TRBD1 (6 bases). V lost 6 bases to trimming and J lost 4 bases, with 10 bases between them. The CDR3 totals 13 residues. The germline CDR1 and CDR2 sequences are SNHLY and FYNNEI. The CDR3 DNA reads TGTGCCAGCAGACCTCAGGGGAATCAGCCCCAGCATTTT. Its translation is CASRPQGNQPQHF. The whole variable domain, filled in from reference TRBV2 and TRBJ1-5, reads EPEVTQTPSHQVTQMGQEVILRCVPISNHLYFYWYRQILGQKVEFLVSFYNNEISEKSEIFDDQFSVERPDGSNFTLKIRSTKLEDSAMYFCASRPQGNQPQHFGDGTRLSIL.

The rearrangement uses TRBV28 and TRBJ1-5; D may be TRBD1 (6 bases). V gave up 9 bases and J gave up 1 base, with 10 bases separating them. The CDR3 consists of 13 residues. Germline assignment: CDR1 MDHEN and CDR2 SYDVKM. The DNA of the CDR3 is TGTGCCAGTCGGGGGGCAAGCAATCAGCCCCAGCATTTT. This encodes CASRGASNQPQHF.

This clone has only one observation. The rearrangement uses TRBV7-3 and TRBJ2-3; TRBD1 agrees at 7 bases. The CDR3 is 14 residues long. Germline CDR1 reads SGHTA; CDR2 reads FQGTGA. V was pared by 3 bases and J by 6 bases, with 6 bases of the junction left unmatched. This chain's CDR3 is CASSLTGRRDTQYF. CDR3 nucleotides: TGTGCCAGCAGCTTGACAGGGAGAAGGGATACGCAGTATTTT.

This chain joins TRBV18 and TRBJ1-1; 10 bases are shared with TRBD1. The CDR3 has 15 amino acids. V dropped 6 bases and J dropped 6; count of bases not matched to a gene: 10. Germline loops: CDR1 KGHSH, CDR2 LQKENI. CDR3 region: CASSQTDRGRAEAFF. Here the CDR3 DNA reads TGTGCCAGCTCGCAGACGGACAGGGGGAGGGCTGAAGCTTTCTTT. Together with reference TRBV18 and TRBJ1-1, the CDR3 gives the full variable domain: NAGVMQNPRHLVRRRGQEARLRCSPMKGHSHVYWYRQLPEEGLKFMVYLQKENIIDESGMPKERFSAEFPKEGPSILRIQQVVRGDSAAYFCASSQTDRGRAEAFFGQGTRLTVV.

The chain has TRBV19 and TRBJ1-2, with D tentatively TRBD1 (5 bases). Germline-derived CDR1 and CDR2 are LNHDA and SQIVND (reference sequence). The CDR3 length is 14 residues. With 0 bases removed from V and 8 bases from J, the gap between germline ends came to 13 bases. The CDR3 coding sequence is TGTGCCAGTAGTATAGAGTTGGCAGGGAGGGGCTACACCTTC. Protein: CASSIELAGRGYTF.

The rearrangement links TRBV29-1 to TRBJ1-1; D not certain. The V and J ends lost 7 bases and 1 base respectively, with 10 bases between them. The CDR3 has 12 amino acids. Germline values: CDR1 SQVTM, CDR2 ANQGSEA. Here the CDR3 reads CSAKQTNTEAFF. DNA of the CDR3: TGCAGCGCAAAACAGACGAACACTGAAGCTTTCTTT.

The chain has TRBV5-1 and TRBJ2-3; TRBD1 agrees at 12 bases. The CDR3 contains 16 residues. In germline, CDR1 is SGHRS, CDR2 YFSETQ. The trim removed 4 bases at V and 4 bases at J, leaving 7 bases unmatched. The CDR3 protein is CASSRPGTGGSDTQYF. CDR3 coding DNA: TGCGCCAGCAGCAGACCGGGGACAGGGGGCTCAGATACGCAGTATTTT.

CDR3 residues: CAYDGTANEKLFF. The CDR3 DNA follows: TGTGCCTACGACGGGACAGCTAATGAAAAACTGTTTTTT. The chain carries TRBV30 and TRBJ1-4; 7 bases align to TRBD1. Germline V lookup: CDR1 GTSNPN, CDR2 SVGIG (reference sequence). The CDR3 extends over 13 amino acids. V shed 7 bases and J 3 bases; nucleotides not matched to a gene: 5.

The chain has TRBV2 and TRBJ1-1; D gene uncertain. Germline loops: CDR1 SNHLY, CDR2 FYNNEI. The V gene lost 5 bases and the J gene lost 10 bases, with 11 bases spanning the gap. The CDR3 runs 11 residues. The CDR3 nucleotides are TGTGCCAGCAGTCCGGGGAGCGGAGCTTTCTTT. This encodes CASSPGSGAFF.

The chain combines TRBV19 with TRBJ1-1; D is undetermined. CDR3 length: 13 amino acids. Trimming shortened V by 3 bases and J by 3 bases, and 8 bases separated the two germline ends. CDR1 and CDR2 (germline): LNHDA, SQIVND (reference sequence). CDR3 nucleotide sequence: TGTGCCAGTAGTATTTGGGCTGACACTGAAGCTTTCTTT. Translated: CASSIWADTEAFF.

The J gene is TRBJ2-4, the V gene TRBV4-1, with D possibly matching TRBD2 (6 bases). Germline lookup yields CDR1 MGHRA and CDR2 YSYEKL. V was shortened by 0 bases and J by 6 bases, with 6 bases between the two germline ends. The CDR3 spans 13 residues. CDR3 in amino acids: CASSQELANIQYF. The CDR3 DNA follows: TGCGCCAGCAGCCAAGAACTAGCAAACATTCAGTACTTC.

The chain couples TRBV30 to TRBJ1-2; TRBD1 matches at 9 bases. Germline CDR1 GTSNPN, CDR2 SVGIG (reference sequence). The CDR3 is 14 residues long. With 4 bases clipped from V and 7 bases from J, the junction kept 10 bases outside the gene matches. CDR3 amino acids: CAWIPVGQGGGYTF. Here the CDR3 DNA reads TGTGCCTGGATTCCTGTGGGACAGGGAGGTGGCTACACCTTC.

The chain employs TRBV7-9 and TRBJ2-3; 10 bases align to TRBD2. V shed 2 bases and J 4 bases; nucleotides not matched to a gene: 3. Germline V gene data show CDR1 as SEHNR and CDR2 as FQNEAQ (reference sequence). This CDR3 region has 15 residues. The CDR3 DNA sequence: TGTGCCAGCAGCTTACAGCGGGGGGGTTCAGATACGCAGTATTTT. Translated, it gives CASSLQRGGSDTQYF.

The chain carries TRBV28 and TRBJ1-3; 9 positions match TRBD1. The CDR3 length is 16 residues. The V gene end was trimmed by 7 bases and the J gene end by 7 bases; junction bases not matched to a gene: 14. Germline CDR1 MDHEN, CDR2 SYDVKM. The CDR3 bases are TGTGCCAGCACCTACCCTGGCCTCACAGGGGGCAACACCATATATTTT. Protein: CASTYPGLTGGNTIYF.

DNA for the CDR3: TGTGCCAGCAGCATTCCGGGACAGGGGGCCTCCACAGATACGCAGTATTTT. Its translation: CASSIPGQGASTDTQYF. This chain joins TRBV11-2 and TRBJ2-3, with 12 bases fitting TRBD1. V shed 5 bases and J 2 bases; nucleotides not matched to a gene: 8. This CDR3 has 17 amino acids. Germline-derived CDR1 and CDR2 are SGHAT and FQNNGV.

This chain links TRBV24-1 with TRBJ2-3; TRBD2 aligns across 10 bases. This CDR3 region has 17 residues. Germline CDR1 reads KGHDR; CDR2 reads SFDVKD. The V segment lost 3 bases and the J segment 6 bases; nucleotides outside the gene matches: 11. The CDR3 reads CATSDRTSGSSGDTQYF. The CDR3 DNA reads TGTGCCACCAGTGATAGGACTAGCGGATCGTCGGGGGATACGCAGTATTTT.

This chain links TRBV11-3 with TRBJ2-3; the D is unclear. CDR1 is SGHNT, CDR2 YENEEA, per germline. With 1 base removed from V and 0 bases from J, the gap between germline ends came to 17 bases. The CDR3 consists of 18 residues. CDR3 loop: CASSLGGIAVPSTDTQYF. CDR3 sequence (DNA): TGTGCCAGCAGCTTAGGAGGCATTGCGGTACCTAGCACAGATACGCAGTATTTT.

CDR3 residues: CASSHSGVGEKLFF. In nucleotides, the CDR3 is TGTGCCAGCTCACATTCCGGGGTCGGGGAAAAACTGTTTTTT. The V and J genes are TRBV18 and TRBJ1-4; the D is unclear. Deletions cut 4 bases from V and 8 bases from J, with 14 bases between. This CDR3 is built from 14 residues. Germline V lookup: CDR1 KGHSH, CDR2 LQKENI.

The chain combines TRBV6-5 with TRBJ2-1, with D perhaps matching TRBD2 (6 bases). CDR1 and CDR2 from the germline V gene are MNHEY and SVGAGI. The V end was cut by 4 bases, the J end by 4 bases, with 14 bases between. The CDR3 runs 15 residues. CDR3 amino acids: CASSFAAGRYNEQFF. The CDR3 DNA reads TGTGCCAGCAGTTTTGCCGCGGGGAGGTACAATGAGCAGTTCTTC.

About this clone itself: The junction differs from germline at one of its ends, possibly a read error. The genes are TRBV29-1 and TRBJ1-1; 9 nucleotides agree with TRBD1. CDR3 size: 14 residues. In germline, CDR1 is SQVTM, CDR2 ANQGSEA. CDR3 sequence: CTVMGQGRTTEAFF. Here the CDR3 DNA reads TGCACCGTTATGGGACAGGGAAGAACCACTGAAGCTTTCTTT.

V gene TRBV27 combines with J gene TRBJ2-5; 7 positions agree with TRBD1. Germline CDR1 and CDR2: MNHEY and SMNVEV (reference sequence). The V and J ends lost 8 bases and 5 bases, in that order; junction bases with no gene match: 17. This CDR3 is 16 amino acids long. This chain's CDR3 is CASRAGGAGYPETQYF. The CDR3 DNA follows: TGTGCCAGCCGCGCAGGGGGAGCCGGATATCCCGAGACCCAGTACTTC.

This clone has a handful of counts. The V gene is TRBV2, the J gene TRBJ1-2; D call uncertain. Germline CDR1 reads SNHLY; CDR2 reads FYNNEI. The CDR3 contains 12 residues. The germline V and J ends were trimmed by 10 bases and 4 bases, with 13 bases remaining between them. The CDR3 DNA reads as TGTGCCATAACCGGGATCCTCTATGGCTACACCTTC. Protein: CAITGILYGYTF. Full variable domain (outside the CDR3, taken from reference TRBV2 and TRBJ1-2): EPEVTQTPSHQVTQMGQEVILRCVPISNHLYFYWYRQILGQKVEFLVSFYNNEISEKSEIFDDQFSVERPDGSNFTLKIRSTKLEDSAMYFCAITGILYGYTFGSGTRLTVV.

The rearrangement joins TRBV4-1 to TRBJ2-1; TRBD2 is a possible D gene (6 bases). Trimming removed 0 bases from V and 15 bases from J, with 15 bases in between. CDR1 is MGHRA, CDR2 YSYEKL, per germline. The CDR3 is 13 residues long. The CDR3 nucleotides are TGCGCCAGCAGCCAAGAGCCGACGGGGGTTCGGTTCTTC. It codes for CASSQEPTGVRFF.

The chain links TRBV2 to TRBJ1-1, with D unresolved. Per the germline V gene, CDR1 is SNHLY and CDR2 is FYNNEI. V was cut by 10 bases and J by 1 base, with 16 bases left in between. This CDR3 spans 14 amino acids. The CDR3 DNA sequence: TGTGCCACCCGAAGAAACAGTAGGAACACTGAAGCTTTCTTT. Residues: CATRRNSRNTEAFF. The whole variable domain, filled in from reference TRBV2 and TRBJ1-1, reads EPEVTQTPSHQVTQMGQEVILRCVPISNHLYFYWYRQILGQKVEFLVSFYNNEISEKSEIFDDQFSVERPDGSNFTLKIRSTKLEDSAMYFCATRRNSRNTEAFFGQGTRLTVV.

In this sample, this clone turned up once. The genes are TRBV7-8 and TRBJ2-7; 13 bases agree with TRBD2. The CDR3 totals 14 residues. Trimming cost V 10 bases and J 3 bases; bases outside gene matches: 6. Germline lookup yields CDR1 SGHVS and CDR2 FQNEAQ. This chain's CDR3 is CATTSGGYHYEQYF. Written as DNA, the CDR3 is TGTGCCACGACTAGCGGGGGGTACCACTACGAGCAGTACTTC.

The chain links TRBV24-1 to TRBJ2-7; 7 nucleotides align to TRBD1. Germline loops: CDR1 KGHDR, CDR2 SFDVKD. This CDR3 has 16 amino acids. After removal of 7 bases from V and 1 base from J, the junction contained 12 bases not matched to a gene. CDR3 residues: CATSGTDRRLSYEQYF. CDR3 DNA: TGTGCCACCAGCGGTACGGACAGGAGGTTATCCTACGAGCAGTACTTC.

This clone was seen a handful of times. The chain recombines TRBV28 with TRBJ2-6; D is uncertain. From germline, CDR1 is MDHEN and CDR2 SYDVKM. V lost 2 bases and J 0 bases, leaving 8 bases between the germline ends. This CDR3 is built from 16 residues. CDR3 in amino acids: CASSLGSASGANVLTF. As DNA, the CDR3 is TGTGCCAGCAGTTTAGGCAGTGCCTCTGGGGCCAACGTCCTGACTTTC.